The 7 T cell receptor beta chains reported below all come from one sample, sequenced in a study of CD8+CD57+ T cells in acquired aplastic anemia. CD8+CD57+ cell expansion had been shown by flow cytometry in patients chosen for sequencing. The study profiled TCR beta VDJ and CDR3 using genomic DNA as template. A single record per CDR3 protein comes from TCRdb applying MiXCR to the reads. This table has 300,000 or so distinct CDR3 sequences, about 50% appearing once. Sample: sorted CD4+, CD8+, or CD8+CD57+ T cells (not recorded which) from PBMCs. Receptors originate from a human donor with aplastic anemia.

The rearrangement uses TRBV24-1 and TRBJ2-3; 10 bases are shared with TRBD2. The J segment lost 3 bases and the V segment lost 3 bases, leaving 2 bases of the junction unmatched. The CDR3 has 15 amino acids. The germline V gene has CDR1 KGHDR and CDR2 SFDVKD. For the CDR3, the DNA is TGTGCCACCAGTGATCAGCGGGGGGGGACAGATACGCAGTATTTT. It yields the protein CATSDQRGGTDTQYF.

This clonotype appeared many times. V gene TRBV20-1 combines with J gene TRBJ2-3, with TRBD1 identical over 9 bases. The germline gives CDR1 DFQATT, CDR2 SNEGSKA (reference sequence). After removal of 1 base from V and 8 bases from J, the junction contained 10 bases not matched to a gene. The CDR3 extends over 15 amino acids. The chain's CDR3 is CSARGPGQGRGTQYF. The CDR3 DNA sequence: TGCAGTGCTAGAGGCCCGGGACAGGGACGCGGTACGCAGTATTTT.

This rearrangement joins TRBV24-1 to TRBJ2-5; TRBD2 might be the D (6 bases). Trimming took 2 bases from V and 5 from J, leaving 17 bases between them. This CDR3 is 16 amino acids long. CDR1 is KGHDR, CDR2 SFDVKD, per germline. The DNA of the CDR3 is TGTGCCACCAGTGATTCGGGGCGGAGGGTCAGTGAGACCCAGTACTTC. It is translated as CATSDSGRRVSETQYF.

This clonotype was observed a handful of times. The gene calls are TRBV7-2 and TRBJ2-3; possible D gene TRBD2, 7 bases. CDR3 length: 16 residues. Germline V gene sequence: CDR1 SGHTA, CDR2 FQGNSA. Trimming removed 5 bases from V and 2 bases from J, with 17 bases in between. CDR3 sequence (DNA): TGTGCCAGCAGCCCCCGGAGGGGGGGAGACACAGATACGCAGTATTTT. Amino acids: CASSPRRGGDTDTQYF.

This clonotype was observed once. This CDR3 fails to terminate in the conserved phenylalanine or tryptophan, so it likely reflects a read error. The DNA is omitted, as the CDR3 cannot be located on it reliably, and the CDR3 follows TCRdb's listing. The chain has TRBV3-1 and TRBJ1-4; the table assigns TRBD1, which was not confirmed against the DNA. Germline-derived CDR1 and CDR2 are LGHDT and YNNKEL (reference sequence). Counting both end residues, the CDR3 totals 8 amino acids. This CDR3 reads CASGTGGI.

The chain employs TRBV10-3 and TRBJ2-1; perhaps TRBD2 as D (7 bases). CDR3 length: 15 residues. Trimming took 6 bases from V and 6 from J, leaving 18 bases between them. CDR1 and CDR2 from the germline V gene are ENHRY and SYGVKD. CDR3 nucleotides: TGTGCCATCAGCGGAGGACTAGGGGGGTTCAATGAGCAGTTCTTC. It specifies CAISGGLGGFNEQFF.

This clonotype has a count of ten or more. Given the absence of the conserved phenylalanine or tryptophan at the CDR3 end, a read error is likely. No DNA is shown, since the ends of the CDR3 on it are uncertain; the CDR3 is the one TCRdb lists. CDR3 residues: CASSEWGVDSGSSSFL. This chain connects TRBV2 to TRBJ1-4; TRBD1 was called by the table and not checked on the DNA. Germline CDR1 is SNHLY and CDR2 is FYNNEI. The CDR3 has 16 residues if both end residues are counted.